A single sample gave rise to the 15 T cell receptor beta chains below, sequenced in a study of blood T cell repertoires in COVID-19. Generated by immunoSEQ multiplex PCR, the TCRdb table keeps only in-frame clones and is missing some. The profile covers about 59,000 clones, with more than 60% appearing a single time and about 15% taken by the ten largest. Sequences were obtained from peripheral blood. The receptors were gathered from a woman between 70 and 85 years old with acute or convalescent COVID-19.

The chain uses TRBV10-3 and TRBJ2-3, with D unclear. CDR3 size: 13 residues. Trimming stripped 6 bases from V and 0 bases from J, with 7 bases between. Germline V lookup: CDR1 ENHRY, CDR2 SYGVKD. The CDR3 spells CAIRTSSTDTQYF. The CDR3 bases are TGTGCCATCAGAACTTCTAGCACAGATACGCAGTATTTT.

This clone was counted a few times. The V gene is TRBV7-9, the J gene TRBJ2-3; D may be TRBD1 (5 bases). CDR1 is SEHNR, CDR2 FQNEAQ, per germline (reference sequence). The CDR3 has 14 amino acids. Trimming removed 7 bases from V and 2 bases from J, with 13 bases in between. In DNA form, the CDR3 reads TGTGCCAGCATGGGTACCGGACACACAGATACGCAGTATTTT. This codes for CASMGTGHTDTQYF.

The gene calls are TRBV9 and TRBJ2-1, with TRBD1 as a possible D gene (6 bases). The CDR3 extends over 15 amino acids. The V and J ends lost 4 bases and 2 bases respectively, with 13 bases between them. The germline V gene encodes CDR1 SGDLS and CDR2 YYNGEE. In DNA, the CDR3 is TGTGCCAGCAGCCGTGTCAGGACAGCCTACAATGAGCAGTTCTTC. This codes for CASSRVRTAYNEQFF.

A remark on this clone: A read error may account for a junction end that differs from germline. The rearrangement joins TRBV19 to TRBJ1-5; D perhaps matches TRBD1 (6 bases). CDR1 and CDR2 from the germline V gene are LNHDA and SQIVND (reference sequence). The CDR3 spans 14 residues. The CDR3 protein is CASRIEGGNQPQHF. The CDR3 DNA is TGTGCCAGTAGGATAGAAGGGGGAAATCAGCCCCAGCATTTT.

This chain uses TRBV29-1 with TRBJ1-2; tentative D call: TRBD1 (5 bases). Germline V gene lookup returns CDR1 SQVTM and CDR2 ANQGSEA. This CDR3 spans 12 amino acids. V dropped 1 base and J dropped 6 bases, with 9 bases sitting between them. The CDR3 region has the DNA TGCAGCGTTGAAGGGGGCGCCGATGGCTACACCTTC. Its translation: CSVEGGADGYTF.

V and J are TRBV3-1 (or the pseudogene TRBV3-2) and TRBJ2-5, with 8 nucleotides matching TRBD2. The germline CDR1 and CDR2 sequences are LGHDT and YNNKEL (reference sequence). After removal of 4 bases from V and 4 bases from J, the junction contained 11 bases not matched to a gene. This CDR3 has 16 residues. CDR3 region: CASSLPFSGGVETQYF. CDR3 DNA sequence: TGTGCCAGCAGCCTTCCATTTTCGGGGGGGGTAGAGACCCAGTACTTC.

This clone was seen at least ten times. The genes are TRBV5-5 and TRBJ1-2; 8 bases are a match to TRBD1. V was pared by 3 bases and J by 1 base, with 8 bases of the junction left unmatched. This CDR3 is 16 amino acids long. CDR1 is SGHKS, CDR2 YYEKEE, per germline (reference sequence). CDR3 nucleotides: TGTGCCAGCAGCTCCGACCCGGGACAGGATAACTATGGCTACACCTTC. It translates to CASSSDPGQDNYGYTF.

The genes are TRBV2 and TRBJ1-2; 10 bases agree with TRBD1. V shed 6 bases and J 4 bases; nucleotides not matched to a gene: 11. The CDR3 has 16 amino acids. CDR1 and CDR2 from the germline V gene are SNHLY and FYNNEI. The CDR3 bases are TGTGCCAGCAGCCCGACAGGGGGCAGTCGTATCTATGGCTACACCTTC. Protein: CASSPTGGSRIYGYTF.

The chain joins TRBV6-4 to TRBJ2-5, with TRBD1 matching 8 bases. The CDR3 loop spans 14 amino acids. J lost 2 bases, V lost 5 bases, and 4 bases had no gene match. Germline assignment: CDR1 MRHNA and CDR2 SNTAGT. CDR3 sequence (DNA): TGTGCCAGCAGTCCTGGACAGGGTCAAGAGACCCAGTACTTC. Translating it yields CASSPGQGQETQYF.

This clone was seen once. The chain recombines TRBV4-1 with TRBJ1-4; TRBD1 agrees at 10 bases. Trimming cost V 2 bases and J 5 bases; bases outside gene matches: 11. The germline V gene has CDR1 MGHRA and CDR2 YSYEKL. This CDR3 is 18 amino acids long. CDR3 amino acids: CASSQPVPGQGRNEKLFF. In DNA, the CDR3 is TGCGCCAGCAGCCAACCAGTCCCGGGACAGGGGAGGAATGAAAAACTGTTTTTT.

The chain links TRBV7-9 to TRBJ1-2, with a weak D call TRBD1 (5 bases). The CDR3 loop spans 12 amino acids. Germline CDR1 SEHNR, CDR2 FQNEAQ (reference sequence). V was shortened by 5 bases and J by 8 bases, with 12 bases between the two germline ends. As DNA, the CDR3 is TGTGCCAGCAGCATGCAGGGTTACGGCTACACCTTC. This encodes CASSMQGYGYTF.

This clone came up a few times. The V and J genes are TRBV6-5 and TRBJ1-3; D is unresolved. The germline gives CDR1 MNHEY, CDR2 SVGAGI. This CDR3 has 16 amino acids. V shed 4 bases and J shed 0 bases, with 13 bases lying between them. This chain's CDR3 is CASSLGLTSSGNTIYF. In DNA form, the CDR3 reads TGTGCCAGCAGTTTAGGACTCACAAGCTCTGGAAACACCATATATTTT.

The J gene is TRBJ2-3, the V gene TRBV6-2 or TRBV6-3; D perhaps matches TRBD1 (6 bases). CDR1 and CDR2 from the germline V gene are MNHEY and SVGEGT. This CDR3 has 15 amino acids. The ends were cut back, 5 bases at V and 6 bases at J, with 18 bases in the middle. CDR3 bases: TGTGCCAGCAGTCTTAAACAGGGCCCTTGGGATACGCAGTATTTT. Translation gives CASSLKQGPWDTQYF.

The chain links TRBV5-6 to TRBJ2-4; 8 bases align to TRBD1. CDR3 size: 14 residues. CDR1 SGHDT and CDR2 YYEEEE come from the germline V gene. V lost 0 bases, J lost 7 bases, and 3 bases stayed unmatched. The CDR3 region is CASSLGQGRNIQYF. As DNA, the CDR3 is TGTGCCAGCAGCTTGGGACAGGGGAGGAACATTCAGTACTTC.

The J gene is TRBJ1-6, the V gene TRBV7-9, with 10 bases aligning to TRBD1. The junction had 3 bases not matched to a gene; V was cut back by 5 bases and J by 14 bases. Germline V gene sequence: CDR1 SEHNR, CDR2 FQNEAQ (reference sequence). CDR3 length equals 12 residues. As DNA, the CDR3 is TGTGCCAGCAGCCGACAGGGGGCAACCCTCCACTTT. This sequence encodes CASSRQGATLHF.